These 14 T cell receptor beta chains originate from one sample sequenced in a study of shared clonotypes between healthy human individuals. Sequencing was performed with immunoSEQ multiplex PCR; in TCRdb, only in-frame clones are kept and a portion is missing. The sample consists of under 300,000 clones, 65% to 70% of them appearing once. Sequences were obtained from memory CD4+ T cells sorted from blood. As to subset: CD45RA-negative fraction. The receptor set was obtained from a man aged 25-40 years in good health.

CDR3 bases: TGTGCCAGCAGCTTAGGACAGAATGGGTACGAGCAGTACTTC. Protein product: CASSLGQNGYEQYF. This rearrangement joins TRBV7-2 to TRBJ2-7, with D possibly TRBD1 on 5 matching bases. The germline CDR1 and CDR2 sequences are SGHTA and FQGNSA. The CDR3 runs 14 residues. V dropped 1 base and J dropped 4 bases, with 11 bases sitting between them.

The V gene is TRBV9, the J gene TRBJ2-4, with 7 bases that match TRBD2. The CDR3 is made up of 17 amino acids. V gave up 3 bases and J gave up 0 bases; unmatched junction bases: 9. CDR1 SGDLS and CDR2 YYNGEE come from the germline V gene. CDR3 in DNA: TGTGCCAGCAGCGGGTGGGAGGGAGATCTAGCCAAAAACATTCAGTACTTC. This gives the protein CASSGWEGDLAKNIQYF.

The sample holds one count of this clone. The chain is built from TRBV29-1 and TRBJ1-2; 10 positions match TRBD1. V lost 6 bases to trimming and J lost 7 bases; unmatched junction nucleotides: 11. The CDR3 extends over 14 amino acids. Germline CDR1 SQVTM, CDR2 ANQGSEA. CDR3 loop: CSVRGRDRGGGYTF. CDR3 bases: TGCAGCGTCCGAGGCCGGGACAGGGGAGGTGGCTACACCTTC.

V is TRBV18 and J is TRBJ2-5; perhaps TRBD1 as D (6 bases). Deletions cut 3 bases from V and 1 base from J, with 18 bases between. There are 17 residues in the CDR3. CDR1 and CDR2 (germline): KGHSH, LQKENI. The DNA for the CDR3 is TGTGCCAGCTCACCGCTTCCTCGGACAGCCACCCAAGAGACCCAGTACTTC. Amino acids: CASSPLPRTATQETQYF.

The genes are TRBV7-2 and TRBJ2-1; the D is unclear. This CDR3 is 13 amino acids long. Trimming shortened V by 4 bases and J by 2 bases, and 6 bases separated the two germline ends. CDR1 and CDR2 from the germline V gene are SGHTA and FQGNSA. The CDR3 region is CASSWLAYNEQFF. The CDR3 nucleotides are TGTGCCAGCAGCTGGCTGGCCTACAATGAGCAGTTCTTC.

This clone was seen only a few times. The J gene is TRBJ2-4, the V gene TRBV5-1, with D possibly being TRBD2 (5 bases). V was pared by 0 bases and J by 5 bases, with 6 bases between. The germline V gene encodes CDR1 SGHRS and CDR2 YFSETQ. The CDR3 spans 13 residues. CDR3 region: CASSLVGENIQYF. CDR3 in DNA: TGCGCCAGCAGCTTGGTGGGAGAAAACATTCAGTACTTC.

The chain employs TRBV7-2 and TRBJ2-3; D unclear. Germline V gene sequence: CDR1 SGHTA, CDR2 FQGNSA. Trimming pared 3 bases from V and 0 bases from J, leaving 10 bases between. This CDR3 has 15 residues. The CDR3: CASSLSLLSTDTQYF. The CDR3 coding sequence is TGTGCCAGCAGCTTGTCCCTTTTGAGCACAGATACGCAGTATTTT.

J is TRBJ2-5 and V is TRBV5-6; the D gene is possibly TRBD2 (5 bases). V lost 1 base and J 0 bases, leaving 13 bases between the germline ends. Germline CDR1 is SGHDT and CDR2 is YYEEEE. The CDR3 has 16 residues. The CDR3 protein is CASSLTLTGDQETQYF. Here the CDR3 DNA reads TGTGCCAGCAGCTTGACCCTCACCGGGGACCAAGAGACCCAGTACTTC.

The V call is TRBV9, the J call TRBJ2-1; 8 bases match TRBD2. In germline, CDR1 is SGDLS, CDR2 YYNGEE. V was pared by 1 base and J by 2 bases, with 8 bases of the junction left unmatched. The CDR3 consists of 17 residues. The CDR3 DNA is TGTGCCAGCAGCGTAACATCAAGCGGGGGCCCCTACAATGAGCAGTTCTTC. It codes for CASSVTSSGGPYNEQFF.

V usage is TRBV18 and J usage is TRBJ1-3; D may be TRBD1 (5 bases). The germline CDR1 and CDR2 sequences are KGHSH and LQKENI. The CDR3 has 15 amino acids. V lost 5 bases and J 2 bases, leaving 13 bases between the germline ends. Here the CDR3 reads CASSGTWEPGNTIYF. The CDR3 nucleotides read TGTGCCAGCTCAGGGACGTGGGAGCCTGGAAACACCATATATTTT.

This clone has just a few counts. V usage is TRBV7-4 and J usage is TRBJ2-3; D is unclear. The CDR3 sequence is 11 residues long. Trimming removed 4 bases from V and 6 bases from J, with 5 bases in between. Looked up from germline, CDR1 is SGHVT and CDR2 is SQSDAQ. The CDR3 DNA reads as TGTGCCAGCAGCTCTCTCGATACGCAGTATTTT. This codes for CASSSLDTQYF.

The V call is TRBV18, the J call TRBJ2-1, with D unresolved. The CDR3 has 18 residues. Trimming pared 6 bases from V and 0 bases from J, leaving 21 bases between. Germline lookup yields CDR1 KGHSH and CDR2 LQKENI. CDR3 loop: CASSPTALGLGSYNEQFF. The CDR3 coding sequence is TGTGCCAGCTCGCCCACGGCGCTAGGGTTGGGCTCCTACAATGAGCAGTTCTTC.

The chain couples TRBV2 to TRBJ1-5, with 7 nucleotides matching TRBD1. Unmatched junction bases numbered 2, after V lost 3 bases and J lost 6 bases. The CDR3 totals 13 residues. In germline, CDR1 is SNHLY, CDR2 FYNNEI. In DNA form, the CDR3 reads TGTGCCAGCAGTGAGGGGACAGCTCAGCCCCAGCATTTT. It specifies CASSEGTAQPQHF.

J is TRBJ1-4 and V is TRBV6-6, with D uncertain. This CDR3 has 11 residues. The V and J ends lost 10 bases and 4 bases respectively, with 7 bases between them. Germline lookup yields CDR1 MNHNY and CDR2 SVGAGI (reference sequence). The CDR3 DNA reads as TGTGCCACGGCGGTTAATGAAAAACTGTTTTTT. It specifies CATAVNEKLFF.